The sequence of this T cell receptor beta chain was determined in a study of blood T cell repertoires in COVID-19. Study-wide background: Nucleic acid was either cDNA or gDNA, and it came from T cells, B-cell-depleted T cells, or PBMCs.

In the authors' methods: Counts of nucleated cells, estimated from reference gene primer amplification, were obtained. Here immunoSEQ multiplex PCR was the method, and the copy in TCRdb shows in-frame clones only, minus some. Clonal size and the V and J genes are those of that table, whereas D and trimming came from the DNA. Altogether around 340,000 clones are present, around nine tenths being singletons, with the ten largest covering approximately 1%. Germline V lookup: CDR1 SQVTM, CDR2 ANQGSEA. The CDR3 loop spans 10 amino acids. Deletions cut 4 bases from V and 7 bases from J, with 7 bases between. Cohorts were based on clinical histories the participants reported. A PCR-confirmed or clinician-diagnosed COVID-19 case had contacted exposed participants within 2 weeks of entry.

Sequencing input: PBMCs or T cells enriched from blood (not recorded which). This chain connects TRBV29-1 to TRBJ1-1, with D hard to call. This sequence was found in a woman in her thirties who had been exposed to COVID-19. The CDR3 sequence: CSVAYGEAFF. The CDR3 DNA sequence: TGCAGCGTTGCTTACGGTGAAGCTTTCTTT.